These T cell receptor beta chains were read from a single sample in a study of human T cells and chemical hapten exposure. TCRdb called the RACE reads again in MiXCR, with one record for every CDR3 protein. The table lists 380,000 or so distinct CDR3 sequences, approximately 4.4% of them singletons, with under 2.5% in the top ten. The specimen comprised whole blood, sampled in connection with sensitization to the hapten diphenylcyclopropenone (DPC). The receptors derive from a woman in her forties or fifties with alopecia areata. Some clones in this sample may be carry-over from other donors' samples. Both conserved end residues are part of each CDR3. The D gene is left open where the match is weak. Only part of the rows carry a size: once, few, many, or a class if the clone is expanded.

TRBD1 TRBJ1-1 TRBV12-3/TRBV12-4 few CASSFPGQGKTEAFF TGTGCCAGCAGCTTTCCGGGACAGGGAAAAACTGAAGCTTTCTTT
TRBD2 TRBJ2-3 TRBV2 many CASRPPSGSLDTQYF TGTGCCAGCAGGCCCCCTAGCGGCAGTCTAGATACGCAGTATTTT
. TRBJ1-3 TRBV5-1 . CASSLEGLSGNTIYF TGCGCCAGCAGCTTGGAAGGCCTCTCTGGAAACACCATATATTTT
. TRBJ2-1 TRBV4-3 many CASSQDLEGEQFF TGCGCCAGCAGCCAAGATTTGGAGGGTGAGCAGTTCTTC
TRBD1 TRBJ2-7 TRBV5-1 many CASSWTGGDEQYF TGCGCCAGCAGCTGGACAGGGGGCGACGAGCAGTACTTC
TRBD1 TRBJ2-7 TRBV4-3 many CASSGGQGALYF TGCGCCAGCAGTGGGGGACAGGGGGCTCTGTACTTC
. TRBJ1-2 TRBV21-1 many CASSKEDSTSYGYTF TGTGCCAGCAGCAAAGAGGATTCCACTTCCTATGGCTACACCTTC
. TRBJ2-1 TRBV2 many CASSGQVGRVNEQFF TGTGCCAGCAGTGGACAGGTAGGCCGCGTGAATGAGCAGTTCTTC
. TRBJ2-5 TRBV5-1 . CASSVHIQETQYF TGCGCCAGCAGCGTCCATATCCAAGAGACCCAGTACTTC
TRBD1 TRBJ2-7 TRBV20-1 few CSASKGQGVGQYF TGCAGTGCTAGTAAGGGACAGGGAGTAGGGCAGTACTTC
. TRBJ2-5 TRBV20-1 . CSAPGRGGQETQYF TGCAGTGCCCCCGGGCGGGGTGGACAAGAGACCCAGTACTTC
TRBD1 TRBJ1-1 TRBV29-1 many CSVGQGAEAFF TGCAGCGTTGGGCAGGGGGCTGAAGCTTTCTTT
. TRBJ2-7 TRBV28 . CASNSDHYEQYF TGTGCCAGCAATTCCGACCACTACGAGCAGTACTTC
. TRBJ2-4 TRBV20-1 many CSASLLDDIQYF TGCAGTGCTAGTTTACTAGACGACATTCAGTACTTC
TRBD1 TRBJ2-3 TRBV18 many CASSPLPGTAHTDTQYF TGTGCCAGCTCACCATTACCCGGGACAGCACACACAGATACGCAGTATTTT
. TRBJ2-7 TRBV30 many CAWSRQVYEQYF TGTGCCTGGAGTCGACAGGTCTACGAGCAGTACTTC
TRBD2 TRBJ2-3 TRBV6-5 many CASSYVTSPHKYF TGTGCCAGCAGTTACGTGACTAGCCCACACAAGTATTTT